This TCR beta chain was captured in a study of cytomegalovirus exposure and HLA in healthy donors. Study background: In terms of ancestry, the Caucasian-associated cluster contained 81% of the approximately 420 genotyped donors.

Both 60 Vbeta primers and 13 Jbeta primers went into the PCR. The repertoire was sequenced with immunoSEQ multiplex PCR; TCRdb's copy has only in-frame clones and lacks some. This sample carries roughly 200,000 clones, over 70% of them seen once, and the ten largest clones take around 6%. The CDR3 is 17 residues long. The junction had 11 bases not matched to a gene; V was cut back by 3 bases and J by 1 base. Germline CDR1 is LGHNT and CDR2 is FRNRAP. The chain carries TRBV12-5 and TRBJ2-7, with 8 positions matching TRBD1. The sequence was collected from a man between 35 and 55 years old in good health and CMV-seronegative. Input material: PBMCs. CDR3 nucleotides: TGTGCTAGTGGTTTCTCAGGGGGCACAGCCATTTCCTACGAGCAGTACTTC. Its translation is CASGFSGGTAISYEQYF. Full variable domain (missing parts from reference TRBV12-5 and TRBJ2-7): DARVTQTPRHKVTEMGQEVTMRCQPILGHNTVFWYRQTMMQGLELLAYFRNRAPLDDSGMPKDRFSAEMPDATLATLKIQPSEPRDSAVYFCASGFSGGTAISYEQYFGPGTRLTVT.